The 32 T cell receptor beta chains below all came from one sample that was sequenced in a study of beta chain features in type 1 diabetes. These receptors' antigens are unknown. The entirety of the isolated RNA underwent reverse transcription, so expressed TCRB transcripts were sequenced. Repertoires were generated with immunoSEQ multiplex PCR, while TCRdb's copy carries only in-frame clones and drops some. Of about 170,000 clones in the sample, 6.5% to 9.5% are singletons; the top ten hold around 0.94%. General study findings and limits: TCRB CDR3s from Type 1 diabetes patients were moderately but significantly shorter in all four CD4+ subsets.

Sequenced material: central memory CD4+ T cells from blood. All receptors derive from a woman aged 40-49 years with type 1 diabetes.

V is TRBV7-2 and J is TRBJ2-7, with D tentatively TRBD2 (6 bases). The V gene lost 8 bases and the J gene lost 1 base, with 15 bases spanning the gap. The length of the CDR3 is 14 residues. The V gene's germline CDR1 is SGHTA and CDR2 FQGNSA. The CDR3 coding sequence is TGTGCCAGCCGGGGGAGAGGTCCTTCCTACGAGCAGTACTTC. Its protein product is CASRGRGPSYEQYF.

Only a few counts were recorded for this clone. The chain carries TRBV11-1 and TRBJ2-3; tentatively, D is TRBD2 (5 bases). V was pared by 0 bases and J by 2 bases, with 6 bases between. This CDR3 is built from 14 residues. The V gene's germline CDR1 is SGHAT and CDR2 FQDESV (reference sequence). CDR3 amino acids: CASSLAEATDTQYF. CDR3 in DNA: TGTGCCAGCAGCTTAGCGGAGGCCACAGATACGCAGTATTTT. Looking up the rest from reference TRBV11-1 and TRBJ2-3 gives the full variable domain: EAEVAQSPRYKITEKSQAVAFWCDPISGHATLYWYRQILGQGPELLVQFQDESVVDDSQLPKDRFSAERLKGVDSTLKIQPAELGDSAMYLCASSLAEATDTQYFGPGTRLTVL.

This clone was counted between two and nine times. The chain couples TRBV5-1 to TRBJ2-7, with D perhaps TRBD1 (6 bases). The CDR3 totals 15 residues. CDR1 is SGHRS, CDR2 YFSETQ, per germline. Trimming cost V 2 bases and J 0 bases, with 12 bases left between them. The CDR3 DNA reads TGCGCCAGCAGCTTAACAGGGTTGAACTCCTACGAGCAGTACTTC. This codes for CASSLTGLNSYEQYF.

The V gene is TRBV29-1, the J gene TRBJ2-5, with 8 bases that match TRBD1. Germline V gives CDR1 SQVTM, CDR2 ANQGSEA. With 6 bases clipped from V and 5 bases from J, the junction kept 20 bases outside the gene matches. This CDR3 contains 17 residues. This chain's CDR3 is CSVATPGQGTQAETQYF. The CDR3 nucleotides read TGCAGCGTCGCTACCCCAGGACAGGGAACGCAAGCCGAGACCCAGTACTTC.

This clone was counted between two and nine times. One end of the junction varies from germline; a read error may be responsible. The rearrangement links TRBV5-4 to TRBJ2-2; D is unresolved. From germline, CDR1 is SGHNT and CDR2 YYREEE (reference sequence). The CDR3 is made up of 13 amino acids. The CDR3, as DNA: TGCGCCAGCAGCCCGGGTGCCGCCGGGGAGCTGTTTTTT. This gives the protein CASSPGAAGELFF.

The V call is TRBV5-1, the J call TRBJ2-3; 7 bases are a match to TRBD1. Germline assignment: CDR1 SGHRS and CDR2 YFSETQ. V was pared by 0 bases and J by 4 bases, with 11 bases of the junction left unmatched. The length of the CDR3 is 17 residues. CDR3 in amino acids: CASSLGGSNRGADTQYF. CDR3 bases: TGCGCCAGCAGCTTGGGGGGATCGAACAGGGGAGCAGATACGCAGTATTTT.

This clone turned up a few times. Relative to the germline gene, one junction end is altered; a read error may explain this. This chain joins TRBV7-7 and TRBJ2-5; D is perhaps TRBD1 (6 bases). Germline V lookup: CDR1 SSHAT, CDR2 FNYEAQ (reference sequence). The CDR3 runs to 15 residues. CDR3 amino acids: CASSQFTGLQETQYF. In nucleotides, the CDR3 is TGTGCTAGCAGCCAATTCACAGGGCTCCAAGAGACCCAGTACTTC.

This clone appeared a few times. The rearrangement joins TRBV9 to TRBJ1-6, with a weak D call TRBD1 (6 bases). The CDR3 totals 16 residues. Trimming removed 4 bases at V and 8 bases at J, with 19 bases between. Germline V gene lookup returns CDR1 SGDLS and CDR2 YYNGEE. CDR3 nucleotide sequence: TGTGCCAGCAGCTCCCTTGGACAGCCTCGGGATTCACCCCTCCACTTT. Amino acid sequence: CASSSLGQPRDSPLHF.

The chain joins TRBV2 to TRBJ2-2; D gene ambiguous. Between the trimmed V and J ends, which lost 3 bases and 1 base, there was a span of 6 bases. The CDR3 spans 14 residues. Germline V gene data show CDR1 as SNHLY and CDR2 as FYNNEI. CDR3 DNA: TGTGCCAGCAGTGAGGCAGGGAACACCGGGGAGCTGTTTTTT. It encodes CASSEAGNTGELFF. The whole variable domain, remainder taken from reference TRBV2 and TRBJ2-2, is EPEVTQTPSHQVTQMGQEVILRCVPISNHLYFYWYRQILGQKVEFLVSFYNNEISEKSEIFDDQFSVERPDGSNFTLKIRSTKLEDSAMYFCASSEAGNTGELFFGEGSRLTVL.

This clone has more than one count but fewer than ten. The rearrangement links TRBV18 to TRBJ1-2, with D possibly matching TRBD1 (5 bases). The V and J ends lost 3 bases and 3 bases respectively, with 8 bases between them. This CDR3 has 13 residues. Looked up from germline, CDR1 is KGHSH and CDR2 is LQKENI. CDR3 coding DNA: TGTGCCAGCTCACCGACAGCAGACTATGGCTACACCTTC. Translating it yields CASSPTADYGYTF.

CDR3 residues: CASSKGRGTDTQYF. The DNA of the CDR3 is TGTGCCAGTAGTAAGGGCAGGGGCACAGATACGCAGTATTTT. The V and J genes are TRBV19 and TRBJ2-3; D is possibly TRBD1 (5 bases). Between the trimmed V and J ends, which lost 4 bases and 1 base, there was a span of 9 bases. The germline CDR1 and CDR2 sequences are LNHDA and SQIVND (reference sequence). This CDR3 spans 14 amino acids.

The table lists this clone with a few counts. CDR3 sequence (DNA): TGCAGTGCTACAGTGGCGGTCGAGCAGTACTTC. This gives the protein CSATVAVEQYF. The chain carries TRBV20-1 and TRBJ2-7; unclear D gene. The germline V and J ends were trimmed by 4 bases and 6 bases, with 10 bases remaining between them. This CDR3 contains 11 residues. Per the germline V gene, CDR1 is DFQATT and CDR2 is SNEGSKA (reference sequence).

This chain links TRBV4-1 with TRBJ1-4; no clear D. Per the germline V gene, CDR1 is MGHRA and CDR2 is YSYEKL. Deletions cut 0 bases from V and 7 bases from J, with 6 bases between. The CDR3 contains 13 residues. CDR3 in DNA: TGCGCCAGCAGCCAAGATCCGAGTGAAAAACTGTTTTTT. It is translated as CASSQDPSEKLFF.

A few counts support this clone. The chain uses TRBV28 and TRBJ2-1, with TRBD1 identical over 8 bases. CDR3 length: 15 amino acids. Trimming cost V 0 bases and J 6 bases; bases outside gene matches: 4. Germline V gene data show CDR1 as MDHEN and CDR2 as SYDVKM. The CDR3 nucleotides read TGTGCCAGCAGTTTATGGGGGACAGGAGTCAATGAGCAGTTCTTC. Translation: CASSLWGTGVNEQFF.

The CDR3 DNA reads as TGTGCCAGCAGCTTCGGCATGGGGGGGCCTCTTCTCCAGCCCCAGCATTTT. Its protein is CASSFGMGGPLLQPQHF. The chain combines TRBV7-9 with TRBJ1-5, with a possible D match to TRBD1 (6 bases). Germline V lookup: CDR1 SEHNR, CDR2 FQNEAQ (reference sequence). This CDR3 contains 17 residues. The germline V and J ends were trimmed by 3 bases and 7 bases, with 22 bases remaining between them.

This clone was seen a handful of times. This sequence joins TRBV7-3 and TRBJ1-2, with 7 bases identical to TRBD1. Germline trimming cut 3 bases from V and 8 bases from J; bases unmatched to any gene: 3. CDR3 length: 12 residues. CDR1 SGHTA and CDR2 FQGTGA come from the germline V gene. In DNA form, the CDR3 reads TGTGCCAGCAGCTTGACAGGGTACGGCTACACCTTC. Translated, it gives CASSLTGYGYTF.

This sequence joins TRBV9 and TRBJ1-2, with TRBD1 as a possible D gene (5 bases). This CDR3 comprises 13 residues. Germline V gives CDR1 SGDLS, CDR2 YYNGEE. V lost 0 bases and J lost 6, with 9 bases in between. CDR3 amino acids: CASSVVTGHGYTF. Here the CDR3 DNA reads TGTGCCAGCAGCGTAGTTACAGGCCATGGCTACACCTTC.

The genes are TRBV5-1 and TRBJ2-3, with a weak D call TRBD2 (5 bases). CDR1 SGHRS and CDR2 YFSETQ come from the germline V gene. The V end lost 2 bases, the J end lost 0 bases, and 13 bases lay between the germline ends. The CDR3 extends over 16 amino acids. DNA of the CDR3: TGCGCCAGCAGCTTCGGACTGTTGACTAGCACAGATACGCAGTATTTT. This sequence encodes CASSFGLLTSTDTQYF.

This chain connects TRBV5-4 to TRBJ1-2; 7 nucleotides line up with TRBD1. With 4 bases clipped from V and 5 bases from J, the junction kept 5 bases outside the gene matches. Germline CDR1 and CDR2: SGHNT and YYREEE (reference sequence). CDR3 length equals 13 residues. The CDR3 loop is CASSAGQSYGYTF. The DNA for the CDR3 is TGTGCCAGCAGCGCGGGACAGTCTTATGGCTACACCTTC.

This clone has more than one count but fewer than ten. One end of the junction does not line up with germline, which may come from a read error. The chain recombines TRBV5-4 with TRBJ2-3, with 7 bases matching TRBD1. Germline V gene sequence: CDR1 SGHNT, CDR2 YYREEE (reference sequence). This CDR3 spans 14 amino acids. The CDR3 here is CASSYDRVTDTQYF. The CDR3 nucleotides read TGCGCCAGCAGCTACGACAGGGTCACAGATACGCAGTATTTT.

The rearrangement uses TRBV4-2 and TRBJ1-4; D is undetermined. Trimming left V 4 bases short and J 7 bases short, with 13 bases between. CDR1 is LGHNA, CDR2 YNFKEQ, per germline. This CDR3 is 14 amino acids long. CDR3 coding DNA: TGTGCCAGCAGCCGGAGGGAGGGAAGTGAAAAACTGTTTTTT. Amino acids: CASSRREGSEKLFF.

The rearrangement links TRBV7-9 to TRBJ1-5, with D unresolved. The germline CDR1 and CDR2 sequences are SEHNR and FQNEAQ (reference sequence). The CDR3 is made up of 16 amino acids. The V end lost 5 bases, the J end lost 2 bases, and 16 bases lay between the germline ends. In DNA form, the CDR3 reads TGTGCCAGCAGCCCTAGCGGAGGGCCAGGCAATCAGCCCCAGCATTTT. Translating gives CASSPSGGPGNQPQHF.

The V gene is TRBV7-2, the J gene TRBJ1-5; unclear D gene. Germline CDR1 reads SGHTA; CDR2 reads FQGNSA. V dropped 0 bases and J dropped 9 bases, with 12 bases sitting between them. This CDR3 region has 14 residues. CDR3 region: CASSLAPGEGPQHF. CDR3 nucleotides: TGTGCCAGCAGCTTAGCACCAGGAGAGGGGCCCCAGCATTTT.

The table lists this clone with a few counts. Written as DNA, the CDR3 is TGTGCCAGCAGTGGGACAGGGGCGTGGGATCAGCCCCAGCATTTT. This translates into CASSGTGAWDQPQHF. The gene calls are TRBV25-1 and TRBJ1-5; 9 bases match TRBD1. Germline V CDR1 and CDR2: MGHDK, SYGVNS. With 4 bases clipped from V and 5 bases from J, the junction kept 6 bases outside the gene matches. CDR3 size: 15 residues.

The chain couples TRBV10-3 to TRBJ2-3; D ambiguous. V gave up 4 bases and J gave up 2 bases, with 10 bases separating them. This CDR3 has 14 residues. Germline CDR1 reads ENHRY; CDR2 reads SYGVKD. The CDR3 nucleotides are TGTGCCATCAGTGTGGCACAGACCACAGATACGCAGTATTTT. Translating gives CAISVAQTTDTQYF.

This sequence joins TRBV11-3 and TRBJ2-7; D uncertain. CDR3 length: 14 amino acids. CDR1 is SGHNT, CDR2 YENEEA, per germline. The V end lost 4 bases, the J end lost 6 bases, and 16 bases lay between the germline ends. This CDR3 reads CASSSGEVLGEQYF. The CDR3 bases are TGTGCCAGCAGCTCCGGAGAAGTTTTAGGCGAGCAGTACTTC.

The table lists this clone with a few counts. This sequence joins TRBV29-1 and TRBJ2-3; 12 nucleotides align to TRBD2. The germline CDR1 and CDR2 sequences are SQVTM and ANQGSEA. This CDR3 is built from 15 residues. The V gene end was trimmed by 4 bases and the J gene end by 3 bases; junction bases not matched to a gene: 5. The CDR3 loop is CSVVLAGGRTDTQYF. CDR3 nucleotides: TGCAGCGTTGTCCTAGCGGGAGGGAGGACAGATACGCAGTATTTT.

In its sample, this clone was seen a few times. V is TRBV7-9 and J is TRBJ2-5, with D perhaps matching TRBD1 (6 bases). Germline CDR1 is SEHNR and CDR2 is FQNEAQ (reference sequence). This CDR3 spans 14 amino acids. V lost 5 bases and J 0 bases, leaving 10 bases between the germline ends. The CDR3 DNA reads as TGTGCCAGCAGCCTAACAGGGCACCAAGAGACCCAGTACTTC. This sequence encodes CASSLTGHQETQYF.

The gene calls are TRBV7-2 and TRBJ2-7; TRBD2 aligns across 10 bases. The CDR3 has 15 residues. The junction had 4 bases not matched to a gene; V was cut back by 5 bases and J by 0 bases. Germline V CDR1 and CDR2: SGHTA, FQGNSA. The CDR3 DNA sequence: TGTGCCAGCAGCGAAGGACTAGCGGACTCCTACGAGCAGTACTTC. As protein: CASSEGLADSYEQYF.

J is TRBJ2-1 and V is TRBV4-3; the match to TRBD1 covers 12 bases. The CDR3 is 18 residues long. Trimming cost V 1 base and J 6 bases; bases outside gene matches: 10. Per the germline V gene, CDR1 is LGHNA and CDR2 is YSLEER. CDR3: CASSQGRWGTGGRNEQFF. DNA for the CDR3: TGCGCCAGCAGCCAAGGGCGTTGGGGGACAGGGGGCCGCAATGAGCAGTTCTTC.

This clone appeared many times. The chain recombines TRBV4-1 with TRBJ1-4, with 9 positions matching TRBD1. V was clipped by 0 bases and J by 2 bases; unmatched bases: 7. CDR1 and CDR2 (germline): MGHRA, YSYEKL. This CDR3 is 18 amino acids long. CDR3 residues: CASSQEAGQGATNEKLFF. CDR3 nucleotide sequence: TGCGCCAGCAGCCAAGAGGCGGGACAGGGTGCTACTAATGAAAAACTGTTTTTT.

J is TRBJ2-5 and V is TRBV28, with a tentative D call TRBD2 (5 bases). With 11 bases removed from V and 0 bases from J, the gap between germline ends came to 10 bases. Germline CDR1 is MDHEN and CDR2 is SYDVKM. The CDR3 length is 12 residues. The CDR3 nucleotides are TGTGCCTCCGAGGGTGACCAAGAGACCCAGTACTTC. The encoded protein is CASEGDQETQYF.